The clone carrying this T cell receptor beta chain was counted only a few times. As yet, its antigen is unknown. This record belongs to a study of shared clonotypes between healthy human individuals. Whole-study results and caveats: Generation probabilities were higher for clonotypes shared across all four sorted-subset donors than for unshared ones. Rarefaction curves obtained for sorted subsets showed sequencing incomplete despite large depth.

Some clones are missing from TCRdb's copy, which holds only in-frame ones; the method was immunoSEQ multiplex PCR. The sample has about 2.1 million clones, about 93% seen once. CD45RO-negative CD8 cells positively selected for CCR7 made up the naive population, which excluded terminally differentiated effector memory CD45RA+ cells. The donors were all Caucasian adults (living in Nashville, Tennessee). Germline-derived CDR1 and CDR2 are LNHDA and SQIVND (reference sequence). V shed 6 bases, J shed 4 bases, and the junction held 11 bases outside the gene matches. The CDR3 totals 15 residues. The sample comprised naive CD8+ T cells from PBMCs. The chain carries TRBV19 and TRBJ1-1; 7 positions agree with TRBD1. This receptor was obtained from a man between 18 and 29 years old in good health. Some clones in this sample may be carry-over from other donors' samples. CDR3 DNA: TGTGCCAGTAGAACTCCGACAGGGACGCGCACTGAAGCTTTCTTT. As protein: CASRTPTGTRTEAFF.